The 29 T cell receptor beta chains in this list originate from one sample, sequenced in a study of identical twins. A single record per CDR3 protein comes from TCRdb applying MiXCR to the 5' RACE reads. Altogether some 260,000 distinct CDR3 sequences are present, over 13% being singletons, with the ten largest covering 8.8%. Sequencing used memory (CD45RO+) T cells sorted from blood. These receptors were taken from a woman under 30 in good health.

The J gene is TRBJ2-7, the V gene TRBV18; no definite D call. Deletions cut 5 bases from V and 7 bases from J, with 9 bases between. Per the germline V gene, CDR1 is KGHSH and CDR2 is LQKENI. The CDR3 totals 11 residues. The CDR3 loop reads CASSVEGEQYF. For the CDR3, the DNA is TGTGCCAGCTCAGTGGAAGGAGAGCAGTACTTC.

The chain joins TRBV5-1 to TRBJ2-1; unclear D gene. Trimming pared 7 bases from V and 8 bases from J, leaving 16 bases between. The CDR3 has 13 residues. In germline, CDR1 is SGHRS, CDR2 YFSETQ. The CDR3 DNA reads TGCGCCAGCGGCGAAGTGAATTCGGATGAGCAGTTCTTC. This codes for CASGEVNSDEQFF.

The chain joins TRBV5-1 to TRBJ2-1; possible D gene TRBD2, 7 bases. The CDR3 has 13 residues. Germline-derived CDR1 and CDR2 are SGHRS and YFSETQ. Between the trimmed V and J ends, which lost 4 bases and 9 bases, there was a span of 14 bases. CDR3 sequence: CASSAGGLGEQFF. The CDR3, as DNA: TGCGCCAGCAGCGCCGGGGGGCTTGGTGAGCAGTTCTTC.

This clonotype was seen a handful of times. The chain links TRBV20-1 to TRBJ2-7; 15 positions match TRBD2. J was trimmed by 0 bases and V by 5 bases; bases with no gene match: 8. The CDR3 sequence is 17 residues long. CDR1 is DFQATT, CDR2 SNEGSKA, per germline (reference sequence). The CDR3 protein is CSAYGLAGGPGSYEQYF. CDR3 nucleotide sequence: TGCAGTGCTTATGGACTAGCGGGGGGGCCGGGCTCCTACGAGCAGTACTTC.

In its sample, this clonotype was seen a few times. The V gene is TRBV6-1, the J gene TRBJ2-1; 8 nucleotides match TRBD1. This CDR3 has 13 residues. With 7 bases clipped from V and 9 bases from J, the junction kept 8 bases outside the gene matches. Germline lookup yields CDR1 MNHNS and CDR2 SASEGT. The DNA of the CDR3 is TGTGCCAGCATGGGCAGGGGGCGAGGTGAGCAGTTCTTC. Protein sequence: CASMGRGRGEQFF.

V and J are TRBV18 and TRBJ1-1, with TRBD1 identical over 9 bases. Germline V gene sequence: CDR1 KGHSH, CDR2 LQKENI. This CDR3 is 14 amino acids long. Unmatched junction bases numbered 4, after V lost 3 bases and J lost 5 bases. CDR3 nucleotides: TGTGCCAGCTCACCTTCGACAGGGGGAACTGAAGCTTTCTTT. Its translation: CASSPSTGGTEAFF.

This clonotype was detected many times. The rearrangement uses TRBV7-9 and TRBJ1-1, with 7 bases aligning to TRBD1. From germline, CDR1 is SEHNR and CDR2 FQNEAQ (reference sequence). The CDR3 is 15 amino acids. With 5 bases clipped from V and 1 base from J, the junction kept 7 bases outside the gene matches. The CDR3 bases are TGTGCCAGCAGCCCCTACCGACAGGGGAACACTGAAGCTTTCTTT. It translates to CASSPYRQGNTEAFF.

The rearrangement joins TRBV7-9 to TRBJ2-5; D perhaps matches TRBD2 (5 bases). There are 15 residues in the CDR3. Trimming pared 1 base from V and 4 bases from J, leaving 13 bases between. CDR1 SEHNR and CDR2 FQNEAQ come from the germline V gene (reference sequence). Here the CDR3 DNA reads TGTGCCAGCAGCTTAGTTGGGAGTACGGGAGAGACCCAGTACTTC. Translating it yields CASSLVGSTGETQYF.

This clonotype was counted a single time. The CDR3 region is CASNLSGGARNEQFF. In DNA, the CDR3 is TGTGCCAGCAACCTTAGCGGGGGGGCACGGAATGAGCAGTTCTTC. The J gene is TRBJ2-1, the V gene TRBV12-3 or TRBV12-4, with 11 positions matching TRBD2. V shed 7 bases and J 7 bases; nucleotides not matched to a gene: 9. This CDR3 region has 15 residues.

At least ten counts were recorded for this clonotype. The CDR3 coding sequence is TGTGCCAGCAGTGAGTCGTCTAGCCAGCGGGATACGCAGTATTTT. Amino acids: CASSESSSQRDTQYF. This sequence joins TRBV2 and TRBJ2-3, with D perhaps TRBD2 (5 bases). CDR1 is SNHLY, CDR2 FYNNEI, per germline. With 3 bases removed from V and 6 bases from J, the gap between germline ends came to 16 bases. The CDR3 is 15 residues long.

Written as DNA, the CDR3 is TGTGCCAGCAGCTTGACTCCCAATTCCTACGAGCAGTACTTC. It yields the protein CASSLTPNSYEQYF. The V gene is TRBV7-8, the J gene TRBJ2-7; no clear D. CDR1 is SGHVS, CDR2 FQNEAQ, per germline. V was shortened by 3 bases and J by 1 base, with 10 bases between the two germline ends. The CDR3 extends over 14 amino acids.

This clonotype turned up a few times. This chain connects TRBV12-3 or TRBV12-4 to TRBJ1-2; 7 bases align to TRBD1. V lost 4 bases to trimming and J lost 8 bases; unmatched junction nucleotides: 7. CDR3 length: 13 residues. The CDR3 is CASSSLNRGGYTF. CDR3 bases: TGTGCCAGCAGTTCCCTCAACAGGGGAGGCTACACCTTC.

V usage is TRBV12-3 or TRBV12-4 and J usage is TRBJ2-3; the D is unclear. This CDR3 is built from 14 residues. V lost 5 bases and J lost 2, with 11 bases in between. In nucleotides, the CDR3 is TGTGCCAGCAGTGACGGACCGGACACAGATACGCAGTATTTT. It translates to CASSDGPDTDTQYF.

In this sample, this clonotype turned up many times. This chain joins TRBV5-1 and TRBJ2-7, with D perhaps matching TRBD1 (6 bases). The CDR3 has 14 amino acids. Deletions cut 2 bases from V and 1 base from J, with 10 bases between. Per germline, CDR1 SGHRS and CDR2 YFSETQ. CDR3 protein: CASSLQGPSYEQYF. CDR3 in DNA: TGCGCCAGCAGCTTACAGGGACCGTCCTACGAGCAGTACTTC.

The chain couples TRBV3-1 to TRBJ2-3; TRBD2 agrees at 12 bases. The V segment lost 3 bases and the J segment 3 bases; nucleotides outside the gene matches: 13. The CDR3 runs 19 residues. CDR1 is LGHDT, CDR2 YNNKEL, per germline (reference sequence). CDR3 coding DNA: TGTGCCAGCAGCCACGGCCGCGGTGGGACTAGCGGGCGGACAGATACGCAGTATTTT. Translating gives CASSHGRGGTSGRTDTQYF.

This clonotype came up a few times. V gene TRBV7-9 combines with J gene TRBJ1-5, with D unclear. The germline V gene encodes CDR1 SEHNR and CDR2 FQNEAQ (reference sequence). With 4 bases removed from V and 4 bases from J, the gap between germline ends came to 11 bases. The CDR3 sequence is 14 residues long. The DNA of the CDR3 is TGTGCCAGCAGCTGGGAAGGAACAAATCAGCCCCAGCATTTT. It is translated as CASSWEGTNQPQHF.

There are a few counts of this clonotype. The chain employs TRBV13 and TRBJ2-3; TRBD2 agrees at 14 bases. The CDR3 is 17 amino acids. The germline V gene encodes CDR1 PRHDT and CDR2 FYEKMQ (reference sequence). V was clipped by 5 bases and J by 4 bases; unmatched bases: 8. The CDR3 protein is CASSAGLAGDGADTQYF. The CDR3 DNA sequence: TGTGCCAGCAGCGCGGGACTAGCGGGAGACGGGGCAGATACGCAGTATTTT.

This clonotype has only a few counts. The chain couples TRBV6-5 to TRBJ2-7, with 8 positions matching TRBD2. CDR3 length: 13 amino acids. The trim removed 2 bases at V and 5 bases at J, leaving 2 bases unmatched. Looked up from germline, CDR1 is MNHEY and CDR2 is SVGAGI. The CDR3 DNA reads TGTGCCAGCAGTTACGCGGGAGGTCACGAGCAGTACTTC. Protein: CASSYAGGHEQYF.

The chain carries TRBV7-9 and TRBJ1-1; 7 bases are shared with TRBD1. The CDR3 has 14 amino acids. Trimming removed 8 bases from V and 4 bases from J; junction bases left unmatched: 10. Per germline, CDR1 SEHNR and CDR2 FQNEAQ (reference sequence). DNA for the CDR3: TGTGCCAGCCGGACACAGGGGAGTAGCACTGAAGCTTTCTTT. Residues: CASRTQGSSTEAFF.

In its sample, this clonotype was seen many times. The CDR3 region is CASSYSSATKGNNQPQHF. The CDR3 DNA follows: TGTGCCAGCAGTTACTCTAGTGCGACGAAGGGTAACAATCAGCCCCAGCATTTT. The chain has TRBV6-7 and TRBJ1-5; D remains unclear. Being an ORF, TRBV6-7 has a function that is uncertain. CDR3 size: 18 residues. The germline V and J ends were trimmed by 0 bases and 3 bases, with 18 bases remaining between them.

CDR3: CSATLGTLRTDTQYF. In DNA form, the CDR3 reads TGCAGTGCTACCCTAGGGACTTTGCGCACAGATACGCAGTATTTT. The chain links TRBV20-1 to TRBJ2-3; perhaps TRBD2 as D (6 bases). V was clipped by 4 bases and J by 1 base, with 15 bases between them. The germline gives CDR1 DFQATT, CDR2 SNEGSKA (reference sequence). This CDR3 is 15 amino acids long.

This clonotype was counted once. This sequence joins TRBV20-1 and TRBJ2-7; D is perhaps TRBD2 (6 bases). Per the germline V gene, CDR1 is DFQATT and CDR2 is SNEGSKA (reference sequence). Trimming removed 6 bases from V and 2 bases from J, with 17 bases in between. The length of the CDR3 is 14 residues. CDR3: CSANPGTGAYEQYF. DNA of the CDR3: TGCAGTGCAAACCCCGGGACGGGAGCCTACGAGCAGTACTTC.

This clonotype was picked up many times. The chain is built from TRBV20-1 and TRBJ1-6; D is perhaps TRBD1 (6 bases). The V and J ends lost 5 bases and 9 bases respectively, with 17 bases between them. Germline lookup yields CDR1 DFQATT and CDR2 SNEGSKA (reference sequence). The CDR3 spans 14 residues. CDR3 in DNA: TGCAGTGCTTACCTACAGGGTTCGACTTCACCCCTCCACTTT. It is translated as CSAYLQGSTSPLHF.

In this sample, this clonotype turned up a few times. This chain uses TRBV11-2 with TRBJ2-3; maybe TRBD2 (6 bases). Trimming removed 3 bases from V and 6 bases from J, with 13 bases in between. Looked up from germline, CDR1 is SGHAT and CDR2 is FQNNGV. This CDR3 contains 14 residues. In DNA, the CDR3 is TGTGCCAGCAGCTTTAGCGGTCAGTGGGATACGCAGTATTTT. Translated, it gives CASSFSGQWDTQYF.

This rearrangement joins TRBV9 to TRBJ1-6; D is possibly TRBD1 (5 bases). Germline values: CDR1 SGDLS, CDR2 YYNGEE. The CDR3 spans 15 residues. The V end lost 2 bases, the J end lost 9 bases, and 15 bases lay between the germline ends. DNA of the CDR3: TGTGCCAGCAGCGTCGAAGGTCAGGGAGGTTCACCCCTCCACTTT. It yields the protein CASSVEGQGGSPLHF.

The chain employs TRBV7-2 and TRBJ2-3; D call uncertain. V lost 4 bases and J 6 bases, leaving 11 bases between the germline ends. CDR1 is SGHTA and CDR2 is FQGNSA in the germline V gene. The CDR3 has 13 amino acids. CDR3: CASSSASADTQYF. The CDR3 bases are TGTGCCAGCAGCTCCGCCTCGGCCGATACGCAGTATTTT.

Many counts were recorded for this clonotype. At one end, the junction sequence differs from germline, possibly due to a read error. This rearrangement joins TRBV12-3 or TRBV12-4 to TRBJ1-5; D remains ambiguous. The CDR3 sequence is 13 residues long. This CDR3 reads CASSLASNQPQHF. The CDR3 nucleotides are TGTGCCAGCAGCTTAGCTAGCAATCAGCCCCAGCATTTT.

This clonotype was seen a handful of times. The V call is TRBV4-3, the J call TRBJ2-5; weak D call: TRBD1 (6 bases). Trimming took 0 bases from V and 5 from J, leaving 19 bases between them. Germline V gene lookup returns CDR1 LGHNA and CDR2 YSLEER. This CDR3 is 17 amino acids long. For the CDR3, the DNA is TGCGCCAGCAGCCAAGACCCGATGGGGGCCGACTGGGAGACCCAGTACTTC. Translation gives CASSQDPMGADWETQYF.

This clonotype was counted a few times. The V gene is TRBV20-1, the J gene TRBJ2-5; D is ambiguous. Germline loops: CDR1 DFQATT, CDR2 SNEGSKA (reference sequence). Trimming took 3 bases from V and 5 from J, leaving 13 bases between them. The CDR3 spans 13 residues. The CDR3 sequence: CSASFPTWETQYF. CDR3 nucleotide sequence: TGCAGTGCTAGCTTCCCGACGTGGGAGACCCAGTACTTC.